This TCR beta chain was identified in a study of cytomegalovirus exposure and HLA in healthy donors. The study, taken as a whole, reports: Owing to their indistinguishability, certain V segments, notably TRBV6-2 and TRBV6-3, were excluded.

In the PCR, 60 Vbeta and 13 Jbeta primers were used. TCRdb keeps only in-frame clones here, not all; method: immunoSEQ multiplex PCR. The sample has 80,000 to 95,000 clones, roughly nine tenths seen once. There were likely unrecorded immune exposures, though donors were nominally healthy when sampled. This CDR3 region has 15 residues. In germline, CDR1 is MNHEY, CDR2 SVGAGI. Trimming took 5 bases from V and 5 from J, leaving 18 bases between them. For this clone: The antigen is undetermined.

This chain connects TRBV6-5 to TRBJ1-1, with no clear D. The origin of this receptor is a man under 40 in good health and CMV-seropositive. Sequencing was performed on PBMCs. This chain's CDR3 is CASSLTALGGTEAFF. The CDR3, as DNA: TGTGCCAGCAGTCTGACCGCACTGGGAGGGACTGAAGCTTTCTTT.